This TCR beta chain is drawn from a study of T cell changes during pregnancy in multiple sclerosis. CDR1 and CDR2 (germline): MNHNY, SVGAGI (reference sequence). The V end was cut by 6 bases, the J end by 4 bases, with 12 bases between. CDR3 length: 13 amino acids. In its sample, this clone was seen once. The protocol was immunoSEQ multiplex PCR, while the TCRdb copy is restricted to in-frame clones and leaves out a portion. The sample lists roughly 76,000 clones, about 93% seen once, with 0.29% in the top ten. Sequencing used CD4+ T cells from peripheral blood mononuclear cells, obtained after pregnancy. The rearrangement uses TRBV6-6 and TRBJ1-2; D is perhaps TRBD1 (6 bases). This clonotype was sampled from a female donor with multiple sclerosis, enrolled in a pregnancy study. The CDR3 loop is CASRGGGGYGYTF. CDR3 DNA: TGTGCCAGCAGGGGGGGAGGGGGCTATGGCTACACCTTC.